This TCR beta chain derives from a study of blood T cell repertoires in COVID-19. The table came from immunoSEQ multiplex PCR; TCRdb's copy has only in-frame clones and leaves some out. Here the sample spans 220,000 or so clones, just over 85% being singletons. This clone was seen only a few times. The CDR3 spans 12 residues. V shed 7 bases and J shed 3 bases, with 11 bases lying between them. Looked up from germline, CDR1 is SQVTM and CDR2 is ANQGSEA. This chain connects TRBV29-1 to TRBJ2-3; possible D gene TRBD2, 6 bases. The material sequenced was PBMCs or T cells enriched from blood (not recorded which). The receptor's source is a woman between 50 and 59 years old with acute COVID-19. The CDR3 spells CSGESGTDTQYF. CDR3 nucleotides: TGCAGCGGGGAGAGCGGGACAGATACGCAGTATTTT.